These 8 T cell receptor beta chains share one sample of origin, sequenced in a study of shared clonotypes between healthy human individuals. Clones were read by immunoSEQ multiplex PCR, and TCRdb kept only the in-frame ones, dropping some. The sample lists 100,000 or so clones; roughly 50% were seen once. The specimen sequenced was PBMCs. The receptors shown here come from a woman between 35 and 50 years old in good health. Some clones in this sample may be carry-over from other donors' samples.

The rearrangement links TRBV7-9 to TRBJ2-3, with D unresolved. From germline, CDR1 is SEHNR and CDR2 FQNEAQ (reference sequence). The CDR3 has 14 amino acids. The V end was cut by 2 bases, the J end by 2 bases, with 8 bases between. CDR3 nucleotides: TGTGCCAGCAGCTTAAACTCGTTCACAGATACGCAGTATTTT. Translation: CASSLNSFTDTQYF.

Concerning this clone: A read error may explain this, as a much larger clone is one base away. The chain links TRBV7-6 to TRBJ2-2; the D is unclear. From germline, CDR1 is SGHVS and CDR2 FNYEAQ. The CDR3 extends over 12 amino acids. The germline V and J ends were trimmed by 5 bases and 1 base, with 2 bases remaining between them. This CDR3 reads CASSKNTGELFF. DNA for the CDR3: TGTGCCAGCAGCAAGAACACCGGGGAGCTGTTTTTT.

The V gene is TRBV29-1, the J gene TRBJ1-1; TRBD1 matches at 7 bases. V was clipped by 6 bases and J by 3 bases; unmatched bases: 10. The germline V gene has CDR1 SQVTM and CDR2 ANQGSEA. The CDR3 has 14 amino acids. The CDR3 loop reads CSVTPDRVDTEAFF. The DNA for the CDR3 is TGCAGCGTAACTCCTGACAGGGTCGACACTGAAGCTTTCTTT.

Of note for this clone: A much bigger clone sits one base away, suggesting this may be a read error. The V and J genes are TRBV4-1 and TRBJ1-2, with TRBD1 matching over 8 bases. The CDR3 extends over 15 amino acids. Per germline, CDR1 MGHRA and CDR2 YSYEKL. This CDR3 is CASGGDRGRGYGYAF. The CDR3 nucleotides are TGCGCCAGCGGAGGAGACAGGGGTCGGGGCTATGGCTACGCCTTC.

This clone was found many times. The chain couples TRBV28 to TRBJ2-7; D remains unclear. This CDR3 has 12 residues. CDR1 MDHEN and CDR2 SYDVKM come from the germline V gene. Trimming removed 3 bases from V and 7 bases from J, with 10 bases in between. CDR3 loop: CASSFSLREQYF. CDR3 in DNA: TGTGCCAGCAGTTTTTCTTTGCGGGAGCAGTACTTC.

This clone showed up many times. Germline is not matched at one junction end, which may reflect a read error. The chain employs TRBV15 and TRBJ2-3, with D unclear. Per germline, CDR1 LNHNV and CDR2 YYDKDF (reference sequence). The CDR3 extends over 13 amino acids. For the CDR3, the DNA is TGTGCCACCCGCAGTATGGACACAGATACGCAGTATTTT. Residues: CATRSMDTDTQYF.

This clone was seen only once. The chain recombines TRBV4-1 with TRBJ2-5, with D unclear. The J call may be faulty, since TRBJ2-7 better matches the DNA end. CDR3 length: 15 residues. Germline V lookup: CDR1 MGHRA, CDR2 YSYEKL. The CDR3, as DNA: TGCGCCAGCAGCCACCTAAAGGCTAGCTCCTACGAGCAGTACTTC. It is translated as CASSHLKASSYEQYF.

The V call is TRBV28, the J call TRBJ1-5; D is perhaps TRBD1 (5 bases). V lost 5 bases, J lost 4 bases, and 12 bases lay in between. CDR1 is MDHEN and CDR2 is SYDVKM in the germline V gene. This CDR3 has 14 residues. In nucleotides, the CDR3 is TGTGCCAGCAGTCCGTGGACATTTAATCAGCCCCAGCATTTT. Translated, it gives CASSPWTFNQPQHF.